There are a few counts of the clone carrying this TCR beta chain. TCRdb itself ran the 5' RACE reads through MiXCR, one entry per CDR3 protein. The sample lists 400,000 to 550,000 distinct CDR3 sequences; 20% to 30% were seen once. The CDR3 is 15 residues long. The germline gives CDR1 SGHDN, CDR2 FVKESK. The ends lost 2 bases at V and 7 bases at J; junction bases unmatched: 8. This entry comes from a study of identical twins. This sample was shared with a second study, whose subject was T cells expressing NK-cell markers.

The chain employs TRBV14 and TRBJ2-7; 10 bases line up with TRBD1. This sequence originates from a woman younger than 30 in good health. Sequenced material: CD4+ T cells sorted from blood. CDR3 region: CASSQFPGQGREQYF. The CDR3 nucleotides are TGTGCCAGCAGCCAATTTCCGGGACAGGGGCGAGAGCAGTACTTC.